Sequencing of this TCR beta chain was carried out in a study of blood T cells in healthy people across ages. General study findings and limits: A conclusive naive versus antigen-experienced comparison was prevented by the unsorted PBMCs. As naive T cell percentage varied, TCR beta diversity correlated strongly with it.

Healthy Caucasians from Russia aged about 6 to 90 served as donors. Next came a second PCR, run for about 7 to 12 cycles, which used a sample-barcoded 5' primer along with a J-beta primer mix. From the 5' RACE reads, TCRdb called clonotypes with MiXCR, one entry per CDR3 protein. The table records about 1.5 million distinct CDR3 sequences, approximately 43% of them present only once. Note on this clonotype: Its antigen is currently unknown.

CDR1 SNHLY and CDR2 FYNNEI come from the germline V gene. The CDR3 contains 13 residues. V shed 7 bases and J shed 5 bases, with 14 bases lying between them. The source material was blood. The V and J genes are TRBV2 and TRBJ1-1; possible D gene TRBD1, 5 bases. This receptor was identified in a woman aged 18-29 years in good health. In nucleotides, the CDR3 is TGTGCCAGCATTCGTTGGGGCGGTACTGAAGCTTTCTTT. Translating it yields CASIRWGGTEAFF.